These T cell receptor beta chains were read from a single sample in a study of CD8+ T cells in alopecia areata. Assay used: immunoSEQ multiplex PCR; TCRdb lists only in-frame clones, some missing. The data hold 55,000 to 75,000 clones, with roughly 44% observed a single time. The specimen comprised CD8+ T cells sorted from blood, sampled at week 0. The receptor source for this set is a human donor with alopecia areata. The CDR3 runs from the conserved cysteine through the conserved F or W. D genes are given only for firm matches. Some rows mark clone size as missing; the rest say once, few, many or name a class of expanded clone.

TGTGCCAGCAGTGAAGGGGGAGGCACTGAAGCTTTCTTT	CASSEGGGTEAFF	TRBV2	NA	TRBJ1-1	NA
TGTGCCAGCAGCCTCCCGTCGAGCGAGCAGTACTTC	CASSLPSSEQYF	TRBV7-9	NA	TRBJ2-7	NA
TGTGCCAGCAGGGGCGGAGGGCCAACCGGGGAGCTGTTTTTT	CASRGGGPTGELFF	TRBV9	NA	TRBJ2-2	NA
TGCGCCAGCAGCTTGGATTTCGGGAGGGGGCTCTACGAGCAGTACTTC	CASSLDFGRGLYEQYF	TRBV5-1	NA	TRBJ2-7	NA
TGTGCCAGCAGCTTAGAGGGCGGCCAGCCCTACGAGCAGTACTTC	CASSLEGGQPYEQYF	TRBV13	NA	TRBJ2-7	few
TGTGCCAGCAGCCCTGGAGCGCTGGACCGCAGGAAACTGGGGGGCTACACCTTC	CASSPGALDRRKLGGYTF	TRBV7-9	NA	TRBJ1-2	NA
TGCAGCGTTGAATCCGGGTATGGTCAGCCCCAGCATTTT	CSVESGYGQPQHF	TRBV29-1	NA	TRBJ1-5	few
TGTGCCAGCGCGCCCAGCGGGAGCGCCTACGAGCAGTACTTC	CASAPSGSAYEQYF	TRBV6-6	TRBD2	TRBJ2-7	NA
TGTGCCAGCAGCTCGGGTGTAGCGGGAGAGGACGAGCAGTACTTC	CASSSGVAGEDEQYF	TRBV7-6	TRBD2	TRBJ2-7	few
TGTGCCAGCAGCATAGACAGGGCTCCGAGAGATGGCTACACCTTC	CASSIDRAPRDGYTF	TRBV6-5	TRBD1	TRBJ1-2	few
TGTGCCAGCAGTTTACGGACGTCCTACGAGCAGTACTTC	CASSLRTSYEQYF	TRBV27	NA	TRBJ2-7	NA
TGCAGCGTTAGGGGGGGTGATAACTATGGCTACACCTTC	CSVRGGDNYGYTF	TRBV29-1	NA	TRBJ1-2	NA
TGCGCCAGCAGCAGGGACAGGGGATACGAGCAGTACTTC	CASSRDRGYEQYF	TRBV5-1	TRBD1	TRBJ2-7	NA
TGCAGCGTTGCGGGTCGGGAGGGAAGCTACAATGAGCAGTTCTTC	CSVAGREGSYNEQFF	TRBV29-1	TRBD2	TRBJ2-1	NA
TGCGCCAGCAGCCCGGATCGGGGGGCGGCCAAAAACATTCAGTACTTC	CASSPDRGAAKNIQYF	TRBV5-1	NA	TRBJ2-4	NA
TGCAGCGTTGAAGGGTTGCAGCCAAAAAGCTACGAGCAGTACTTC	CSVEGLQPKSYEQYF	TRBV29-1	NA	TRBJ2-7	NA